These T cell receptor beta chains were read from a single sample in a study of blood T cell repertoires in COVID-19. This table comes from immunoSEQ multiplex PCR, and its TCRdb copy is limited to in-frame clones, with some not included. The sample holds just over 150,000 clones, 82% seen once. The sequencing input was peripheral blood. These receptor sequences come from a woman between 40 and 55 years old with COVID-19, enrolled during active disease. Each CDR3 is given with its conserved first and last residue. Fields, in order: D gene, V gene, J gene, CDR3 protein. The D gene is left open where the match is weak.

d_gene: .
v_gene: TRBV30
j_gene: TRBJ1-2
CDR3aa: CAWSRTRQGRSNYGYTF

d_gene: .
v_gene: TRBV5-1
j_gene: TRBJ2-7
CDR3aa: CASSLATPPRYF

d_gene: TRBD1
v_gene: TRBV6-5
j_gene: TRBJ2-2
CDR3aa: CASRDRVGTGELFF

d_gene: .
v_gene: TRBV27
j_gene: TRBJ2-3
CDR3aa: CASSFRQGGTDTQYF

d_gene: TRBD2
v_gene: TRBV30
j_gene: TRBJ2-2
CDR3aa: CACSSEGLVTGELFF

d_gene: .
v_gene: TRBV5-6
j_gene: TRBJ1-3
CDR3aa: CASSPARPGNTIYF

d_gene: .
v_gene: TRBV7-9
j_gene: TRBJ1-2
CDR3aa: CASSLVEAANYGYTF

d_gene: .
v_gene: TRBV7-9
j_gene: TRBJ2-1
CDR3aa: CALEATSSYNEQFF

d_gene: TRBD2
v_gene: TRBV6-6
j_gene: TRBJ2-7
CDR3aa: CASSYSGGATAEQYF

d_gene: TRBD2
v_gene: TRBV28
j_gene: TRBJ2-1
CDR3aa: CASPGASGGADEQFF

d_gene: TRBD2
v_gene: TRBV30
j_gene: TRBJ2-1
CDR3aa: CAWSPPLAGAIF

d_gene: .
v_gene: TRBV6-1
j_gene: TRBJ1-5
CDR3aa: CASSEDPRRGNQPQHF